This T cell receptor (beta chain) was sequenced during a study of blood T cell repertoires in COVID-19. V trimming: 4 bases; J trimming: 3 bases; junction bases outside the gene matches: 3. The CDR3 covers 14 residues. Germline CDR1 is WNHNN and CDR2 is SYGVQD (reference sequence). The assay was immunoSEQ multiplex PCR, and TCRdb's table has in-frame clones only and misses some. The sample shows roughly 240,000 clones, 70% to 90% of them seen only once. V gene TRBV10-1 combines with J gene TRBJ2-3; TRBD1 matches at 8 bases. The sequence derives from a man younger than 35 with active or convalescent COVID-19. Specimen: peripheral blood. CDR3 amino acids: CASSAGGETDTQYF. CDR3 in DNA: TGCGCCAGCAGTGCAGGGGGCGAGACAGATACGCAGTATTTT.